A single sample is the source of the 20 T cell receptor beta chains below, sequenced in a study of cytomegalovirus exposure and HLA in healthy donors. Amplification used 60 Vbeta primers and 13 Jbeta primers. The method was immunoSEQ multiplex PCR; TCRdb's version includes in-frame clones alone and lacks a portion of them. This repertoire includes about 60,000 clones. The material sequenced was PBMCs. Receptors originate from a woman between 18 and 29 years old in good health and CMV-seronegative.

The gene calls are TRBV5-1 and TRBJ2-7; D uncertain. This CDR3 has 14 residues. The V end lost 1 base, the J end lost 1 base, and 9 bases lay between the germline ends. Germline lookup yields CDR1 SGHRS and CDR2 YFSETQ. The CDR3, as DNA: TGCGCCAGCAGCTTGCTTGAGGCTTCCTACGAGCAGTACTTC. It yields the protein CASSLLEASYEQYF.

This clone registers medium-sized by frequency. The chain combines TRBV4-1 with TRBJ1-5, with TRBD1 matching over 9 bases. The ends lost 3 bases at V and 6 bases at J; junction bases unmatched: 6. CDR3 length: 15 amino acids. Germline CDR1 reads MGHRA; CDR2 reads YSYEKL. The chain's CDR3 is CASSHGQGSTQPQHF. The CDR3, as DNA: TGCGCCAGCAGCCATGGACAGGGGTCGACTCAGCCCCAGCATTTT.

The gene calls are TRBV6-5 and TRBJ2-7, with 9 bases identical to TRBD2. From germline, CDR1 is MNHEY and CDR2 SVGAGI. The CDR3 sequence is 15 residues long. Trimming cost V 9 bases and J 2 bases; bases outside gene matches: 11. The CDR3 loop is CASGGPRTSAYEQYF. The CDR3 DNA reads TGTGCCAGTGGCGGTCCTCGGACTAGCGCCTACGAGCAGTACTTC.

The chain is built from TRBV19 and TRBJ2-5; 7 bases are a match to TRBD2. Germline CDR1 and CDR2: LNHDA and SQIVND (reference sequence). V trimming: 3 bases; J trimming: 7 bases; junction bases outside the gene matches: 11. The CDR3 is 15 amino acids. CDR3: CASSIEPGGRATQYF. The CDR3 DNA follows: TGTGCCAGTAGTATTGAACCGGGAGGACGGGCGACCCAGTACTTC.

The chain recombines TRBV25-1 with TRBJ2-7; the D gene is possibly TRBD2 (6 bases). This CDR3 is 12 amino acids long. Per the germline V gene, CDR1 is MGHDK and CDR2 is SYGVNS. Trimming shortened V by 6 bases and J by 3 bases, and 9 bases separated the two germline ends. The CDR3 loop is CASRGGVYEQYF. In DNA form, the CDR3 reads TGTGCCAGCAGGGGAGGCGTCTACGAGCAGTACTTC.

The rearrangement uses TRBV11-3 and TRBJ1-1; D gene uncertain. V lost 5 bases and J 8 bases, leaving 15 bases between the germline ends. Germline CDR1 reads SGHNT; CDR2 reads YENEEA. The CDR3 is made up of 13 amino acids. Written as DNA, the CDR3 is TGTGCCAGCAGCCCTCAGACCCACGGGGAAGCTTTCTTT. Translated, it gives CASSPQTHGEAFF.

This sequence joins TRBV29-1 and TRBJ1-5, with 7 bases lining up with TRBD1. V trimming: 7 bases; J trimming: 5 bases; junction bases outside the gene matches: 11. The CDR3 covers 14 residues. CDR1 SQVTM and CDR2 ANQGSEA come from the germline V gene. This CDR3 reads CSARLQGKDQPQHF. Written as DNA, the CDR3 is TGCAGCGCTAGGCTACAGGGGAAGGATCAGCCCCAGCATTTT.

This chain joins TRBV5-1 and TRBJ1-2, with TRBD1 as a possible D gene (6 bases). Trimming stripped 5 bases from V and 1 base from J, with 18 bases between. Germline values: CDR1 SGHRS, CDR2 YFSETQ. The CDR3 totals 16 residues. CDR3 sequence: CASSPIGGAGNYGYTF. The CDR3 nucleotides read TGCGCCAGCAGTCCGATAGGGGGGGCTGGTAACTATGGCTACACCTTC.

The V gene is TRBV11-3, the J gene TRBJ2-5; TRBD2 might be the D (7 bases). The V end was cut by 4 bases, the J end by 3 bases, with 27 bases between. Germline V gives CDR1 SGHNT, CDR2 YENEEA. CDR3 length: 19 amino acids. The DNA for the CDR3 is TGTGCCAGCAGCTACGGGGGGCCGTGGACCCCTCTAAAAAAAGAGACCCAGTACTTC. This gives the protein CASSYGGPWTPLKKETQYF. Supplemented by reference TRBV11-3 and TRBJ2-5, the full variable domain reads EAGVVQSPRYKIIEKKQPVAFWCNPISGHNTLYWYLQNLGQGPELLIRYENEEAVDDSQLPKDRFSAERLKGVDSTLKIQPAELGDSAVYLCASSYGGPWTPLKKETQYFGPGTRLLVL.

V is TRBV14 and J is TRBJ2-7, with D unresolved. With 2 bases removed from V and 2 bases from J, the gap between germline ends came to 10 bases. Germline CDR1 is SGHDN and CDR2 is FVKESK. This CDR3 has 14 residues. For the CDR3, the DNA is TGTGCCAGCAGCCAATTATCTAGGCCCTACGAGCAGTACTTC. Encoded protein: CASSQLSRPYEQYF.

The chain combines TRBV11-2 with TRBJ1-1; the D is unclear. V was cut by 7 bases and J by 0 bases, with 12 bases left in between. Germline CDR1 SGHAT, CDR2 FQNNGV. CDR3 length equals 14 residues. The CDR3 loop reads CASTSVRVNTEAFF. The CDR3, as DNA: TGTGCCAGCACCAGTGTCCGGGTGAACACTGAAGCTTTCTTT.

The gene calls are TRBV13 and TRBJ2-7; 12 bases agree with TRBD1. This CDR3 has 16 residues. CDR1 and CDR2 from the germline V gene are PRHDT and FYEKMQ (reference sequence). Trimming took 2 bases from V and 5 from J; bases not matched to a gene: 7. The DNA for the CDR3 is TGTGCCAGCAGCTTATCCTCTGGGGACAGGGGGCACGAGCAGTACTTC. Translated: CASSLSSGDRGHEQYF.

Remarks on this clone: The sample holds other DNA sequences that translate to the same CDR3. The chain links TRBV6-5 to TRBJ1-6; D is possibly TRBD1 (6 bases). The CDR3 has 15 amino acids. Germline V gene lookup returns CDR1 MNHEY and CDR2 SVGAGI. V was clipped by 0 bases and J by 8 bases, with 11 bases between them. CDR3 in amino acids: CASSYSIQGDSPLHF. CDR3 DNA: TGTGCCAGCAGTTACTCGATACAGGGTGATTCACCCCTCCACTTT.

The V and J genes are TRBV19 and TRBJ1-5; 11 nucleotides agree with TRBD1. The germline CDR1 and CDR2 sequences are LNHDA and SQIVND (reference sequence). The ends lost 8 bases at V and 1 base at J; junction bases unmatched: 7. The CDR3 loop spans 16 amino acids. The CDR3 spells CASGWTGGESNQPQHF. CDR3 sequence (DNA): TGTGCCAGTGGATGGACAGGGGGCGAGAGCAATCAGCCCCAGCATTTT.

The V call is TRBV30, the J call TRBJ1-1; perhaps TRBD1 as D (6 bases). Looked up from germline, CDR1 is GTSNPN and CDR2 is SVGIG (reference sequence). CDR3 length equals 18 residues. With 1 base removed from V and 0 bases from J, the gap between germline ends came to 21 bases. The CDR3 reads CAWSESWGRKVVNTEAFF. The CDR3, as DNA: TGTGCCTGGAGTGAAAGCTGGGGGCGCAAAGTAGTGAACACTGAAGCTTTCTTT.

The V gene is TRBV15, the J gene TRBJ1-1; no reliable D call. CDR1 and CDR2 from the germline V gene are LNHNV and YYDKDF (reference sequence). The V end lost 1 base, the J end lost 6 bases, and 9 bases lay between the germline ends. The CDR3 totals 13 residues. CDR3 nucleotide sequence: TGTGCCACCAGCAGAGTGGAGGTCCCTGAAGCTTTCTTT. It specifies CATSRVEVPEAFF.

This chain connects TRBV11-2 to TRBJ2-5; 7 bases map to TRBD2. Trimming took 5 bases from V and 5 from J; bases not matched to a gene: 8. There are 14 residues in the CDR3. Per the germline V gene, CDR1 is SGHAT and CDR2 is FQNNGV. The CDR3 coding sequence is TGTGCCAGCAGCCAGCGGGGCGGAGATGAGACCCAGTACTTC. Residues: CASSQRGGDETQYF. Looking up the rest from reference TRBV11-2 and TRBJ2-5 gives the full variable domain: EAGVAQSPRYKIIEKRQSVAFWCNPISGHATLYWYQQILGQGPKLLIQFQNNGVVDDSQLPKDRFSAERLKGVDSTLKIQPAKLEDSAVYLCASSQRGGDETQYFGPGTRLLVL.

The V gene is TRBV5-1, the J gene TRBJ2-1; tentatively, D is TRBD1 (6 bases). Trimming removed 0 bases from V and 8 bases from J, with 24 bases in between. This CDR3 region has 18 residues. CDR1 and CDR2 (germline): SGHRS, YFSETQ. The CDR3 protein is CASSLGGPGQYGQDEQFF. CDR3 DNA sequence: TGCGCCAGCAGCTTGGGGGGGCCCGGGCAATATGGGCAAGATGAGCAGTTCTTC.

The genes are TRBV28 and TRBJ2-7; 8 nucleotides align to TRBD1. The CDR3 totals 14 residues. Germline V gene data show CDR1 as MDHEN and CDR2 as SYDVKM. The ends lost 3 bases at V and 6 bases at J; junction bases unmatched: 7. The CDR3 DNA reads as TGTGCCAGCAGTTTCCTGGCCAGGGGGCTCGAGCAGTACTTC. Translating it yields CASSFLARGLEQYF.

CDR3: CASSGTRAQQYF. The DNA for the CDR3 is TGCGCCAGCAGTGGGACTCGGGCTCAGCAGTACTTC. This rearrangement joins TRBV10-2 to TRBJ2-7; TRBD2 might be the D (5 bases). V shed 4 bases and J shed 8 bases, with 12 bases lying between them. Per germline, CDR1 WSHSY and CDR2 SAAADI. This CDR3 spans 12 amino acids.